Included here is one T cell receptor beta chain sequence, with context. The data were obtained in a study of blood T cell repertoires in COVID-19. Libraries were prepared by immunoSEQ multiplex PCR; TCRdb keeps only in-frame clonotypes and omits some of them. The profile shows 90,000 to 95,000 clones, roughly 88% of them singletons. The CDR3 is made up of 15 amino acids. The V gene lost 7 bases and the J gene lost 0 bases, with 13 bases spanning the gap. The germline V gene has CDR1 MDHEN and CDR2 SYDVKM. The specimen sequenced was peripheral blood. This receptor was identified in a woman aged 70 to 79 with acute or convalescent COVID-19. The J gene is TRBJ2-1, the V gene TRBV28; the D gene is possibly TRBD2 (6 bases). DNA for the CDR3: TGTGCCAGCAAGGGGACTTTAAGCTCCTACAATGAGCAGTTCTTC. It is translated as CASKGTLSSYNEQFF.